This T cell receptor beta chain was documented in a study of shared clonotypes between healthy human individuals. The repertoire was sequenced with immunoSEQ multiplex PCR; TCRdb's copy has only in-frame clones and lacks some. This sample yields over 2 million clones, of which roughly 92% are seen a single time; about 0.36% belongs to the top ten. V gave up 7 bases and J gave up 0 bases, with 9 bases separating them. Germline-derived CDR1 and CDR2 are SNHLY and FYNNEI. The CDR3 has 13 amino acids. V usage is TRBV2 and J usage is TRBJ1-1; the D is unclear. Sequenced input: naive CD4+ T cells from PBMCs. Documented subset: CD45RA+ positively selected. The sequence was collected from a man between 18 and 29 years old in good health. Some clones in this sample may be carry-over from other donors' samples. The CDR3 region has the DNA TGTGCCAGCAACATAGAACTGAACACTGAAGCTTTCTTT. Protein sequence: CASNIELNTEAFF.